A single sample is the source of the 23 T cell receptor beta chains below, sequenced in a study of cytomegalovirus exposure and HLA in healthy donors. The study ran its PCR with 60 Vbeta and 13 Jbeta primers. Clones were sequenced by immunoSEQ multiplex PCR, and TCRdb holds only the in-frame ones, with some missing. The sample has roughly 110,000 clones, roughly 82% seen once. Sequencing was done on a sample of PBMCs. The receptors shown here come from a man in his forties or fifties in good health and CMV-seronegative.

DNA for the CDR3: TGCAGCGTCTCCCGGGACAGTAACACTGAAGCTTTCTTT. This translates into CSVSRDSNTEAFF. The chain has TRBV29-1 and TRBJ1-1; 7 nucleotides align to TRBD1. From germline, CDR1 is SQVTM and CDR2 ANQGSEA. Losses at the gene ends were 6 bases for V and 2 bases for J; bases not matched to a gene: 6. The CDR3 consists of 13 residues.

The chain carries TRBV7-2 and TRBJ1-2; D remains unclear. This CDR3 is built from 13 residues. Germline V gene lookup returns CDR1 SGHTA and CDR2 FQGNSA. The V end lost 7 bases, the J end lost 4 bases, and 13 bases lay between the germline ends. In nucleotides, the CDR3 is TGTGCCAGCACCCTTGGGGAGTTCTATGGCTACACCTTC. This encodes CASTLGEFYGYTF.

The chain combines TRBV5-1 with TRBJ1-1, with D uncertain. Germline CDR1 and CDR2: SGHRS and YFSETQ. The germline V and J ends were trimmed by 0 bases and 0 bases, with 9 bases remaining between them. The CDR3 runs 15 residues. In DNA, the CDR3 is TGCGCCAGCAGCTTGGATTCGAGGATGAACACTGAAGCTTTCTTT. The encoded protein is CASSLDSRMNTEAFF. The full variable domain, its missing parts supplied by reference TRBV5-1 and TRBJ1-1, is KAGVTQTPRYLIKTRGQQVTLSCSPISGHRSVSWYQQTPGQGLQFLFEYFSETQRNKGNFPGRFSGRQFSNSRSEMNVSTLELGDSALYLCASSLDSRMNTEAFFGQGTRLTVV.

This clone was observed once. The rearrangement links TRBV19 to TRBJ1-1, with 9 bases identical to TRBD1. The germline V gene has CDR1 LNHDA and CDR2 SQIVND (reference sequence). With V trimmed by 5 bases and J by 4 bases, 5 bases remained unmatched. The CDR3 totals 14 residues. CDR3 loop: CASSRQGEGTEAFF. DNA for the CDR3: TGTGCCAGTAGTCGACAGGGGGAGGGCACTGAAGCTTTCTTT.

The gene calls are TRBV11-2 and TRBJ2-2; no clear D gene. This CDR3 has 14 residues. The germline gives CDR1 SGHAT, CDR2 FQNNGV. V was trimmed by 4 bases and J by 3 bases, leaving 9 bases between them. The CDR3 DNA sequence: TGTGCCAGCAGCTCGAACAGTCACACCGGGGAGCTGTTTTTT. It specifies CASSSNSHTGELFF. The full variable domain, in which reference TRBV11-2 and TRBJ2-2 provide the parts outside the CDR3, is EAGVAQSPRYKIIEKRQSVAFWCNPISGHATLYWYQQILGQGPKLLIQFQNNGVVDDSQLPKDRFSAERLKGVDSTLKIQPAKLEDSAVYLCASSSNSHTGELFFGEGSRLTVL.

V is TRBV19 and J is TRBJ1-1; D gene ambiguous. The germline V gene has CDR1 LNHDA and CDR2 SQIVND (reference sequence). The germline V and J ends were trimmed by 7 bases and 1 base, with 10 bases remaining between them. CDR3 length: 13 residues. CDR3 sequence (DNA): TGTGCCAGTACGGCGGTTCGGAACACTGAAGCTTTCTTT. It yields the protein CASTAVRNTEAFF.

The chain is built from TRBV18 and TRBJ2-3; tentative D call: TRBD1 (6 bases). V was clipped by 3 bases and J by 2 bases, with 12 bases between them. This CDR3 is built from 15 residues. Germline assignment: CDR1 KGHSH and CDR2 LQKENI. CDR3 sequence reads: CASSPTGQTTDTQYF. CDR3 DNA: TGTGCCAGCTCACCGACCGGACAGACCACAGATACGCAGTATTTT.

J is TRBJ1-2 and V is TRBV30, with D possibly being TRBD1 (5 bases). Germline-derived CDR1 and CDR2 are GTSNPN and SVGIG (reference sequence). This CDR3 spans 12 amino acids. Trimming left V 4 bases short and J 4 bases short, with 10 bases between. CDR3 sequence reads: CAWNSGGYGYTF. The DNA for the CDR3 is TGTGCCTGGAACTCCGGGGGCTATGGCTACACCTTC.

In this sample, this clone turned up once. The rearrangement links TRBV7-3 to TRBJ2-2; possibly TRBD1 for D (6 bases). Germline V CDR1 and CDR2: SGHTA, FQGTGA. Trimming took 1 base from V and 1 from J, leaving 7 bases between them. This CDR3 comprises 15 residues. The CDR3 coding sequence is TGTGCCAGCAGCTTAAGGGGACAGAACACCGGGGAGCTGTTTTTT. As protein: CASSLRGQNTGELFF.

V and J are TRBV4-1 and TRBJ2-2; no clear D gene. The V end was cut by 2 bases, the J end by 7 bases, with 14 bases between. Germline lookup yields CDR1 MGHRA and CDR2 YSYEKL. This CDR3 contains 15 residues. The CDR3 DNA is TGCGCCAGCAGCCAAATCAGAGGTCAAGGCGGGGAGCTGTTTTTT. This codes for CASSQIRGQGGELFF.

The V and J genes are TRBV7-9 and TRBJ2-7; D unclear. Trimming removed 1 base at V and 5 bases at J, with 9 bases between. Germline assignment: CDR1 SEHNR and CDR2 FQNEAQ (reference sequence). The CDR3 consists of 13 residues. The CDR3 nucleotides are TGTGCCAGCAGCTTAGGGAGTGTTGACGAGCAGTACTTC. The encoded protein is CASSLGSVDEQYF.

This chain connects TRBV6-1 to TRBJ1-1; a possible D gene is TRBD1 (6 bases). The V and J ends lost 5 bases and 0 bases respectively, with 10 bases between them. CDR3 size: 14 residues. Germline V gene data show CDR1 as MNHNS and CDR2 as SASEGT. CDR3 nucleotides: TGTGCCAGCAGTTTGCGACAGGTGAACACTGAAGCTTTCTTT. Its protein is CASSLRQVNTEAFF.

This clone has only one observation. This sequence joins TRBV28 and TRBJ2-7; TRBD1 might be the D (6 bases). CDR3 length: 11 amino acids. V was shortened by 9 bases and J by 3 bases, with 9 bases between the two germline ends. CDR1 is MDHEN and CDR2 is SYDVKM in the germline V gene. The CDR3 spells CASQGNYEQYV. The DNA of the CDR3 is TGTGCCAGTCAGGGGAACTACGAGCAGTACGTC.

The chain is built from TRBV6-6 and TRBJ1-5; TRBD1 agrees at 7 bases. Germline CDR1 is MNHNY and CDR2 is SVGAGI (reference sequence). Trimming removed 4 bases from V and 1 base from J; junction bases left unmatched: 4. This CDR3 is built from 15 residues. CDR3 residues: CASSSRDSSNQPQHF. The CDR3 region has the DNA TGTGCCAGCAGTTCGAGGGACAGCAGCAATCAGCCCCAGCATTTT.

The rearrangement links TRBV18 to TRBJ1-4, with no clear D. The V gene's germline CDR1 is KGHSH and CDR2 LQKENI. The CDR3 covers 15 residues. V was cut by 2 bases and J by 0 bases, with 7 bases left in between. CDR3 residues: CASSPGRATNEKLFF. DNA for the CDR3: TGTGCCAGCTCACCAGGGCGGGCAACTAATGAAAAACTGTTTTTT.

V gene TRBV7-9 combines with J gene TRBJ1-1; the D gene is possibly TRBD1 (5 bases). This CDR3 region has 15 residues. The V and J ends lost 2 bases and 0 bases respectively, with 10 bases between them. CDR1 and CDR2 from the germline V gene are SEHNR and FQNEAQ (reference sequence). The CDR3 loop reads CASSLWGVVNTEAFF. CDR3 bases: TGTGCCAGCAGCTTATGGGGGGTTGTGAACACTGAAGCTTTCTTT. Together with reference TRBV7-9 and TRBJ1-1, the CDR3 gives the full variable domain: DTGVSQNPRHKITKRGQNVTFRCDPISEHNRLYWYRQTLGQGPEFLTYFQNEAQLEKSRLLSDRFSAERPKGSFSTLEIQRTEQGDSAMYLCASSLWGVVNTEAFFGQGTRLTVV.

This clone was observed a handful of times. The J gene is TRBJ1-6, the V gene TRBV7-8; no clear D gene. Germline lookup yields CDR1 SGHVS and CDR2 FQNEAQ. This CDR3 has 14 amino acids. The ends were cut back, 4 bases at V and 7 bases at J, with 11 bases in the middle. In DNA form, the CDR3 reads TGTGCCAGCAGCTCCAGTAATCCCAATTCACCCCTCCACTTT. Protein: CASSSSNPNSPLHF.

This clone was found a few times. CDR3: CASSARDTGFSGNTIYF. The CDR3 nucleotides are TGCGCCAGCAGCGCCCGGGACACCGGATTCTCTGGAAACACCATATATTTT. This chain connects TRBV4-1 to TRBJ1-3; D possibly corresponds to TRBD1 (6 bases). Trimming removed 5 bases from V and 0 bases from J, with 17 bases in between. The CDR3 length is 17 residues. Germline CDR1 and CDR2: MGHRA and YSYEKL.

CDR3: CASSLARKGGTGPYEQYV. Here the CDR3 DNA reads TGTGCCAGCAGCTTGGCCAGAAAGGGGGGGACAGGGCCGTACGAGCAGTACGTC. This chain joins TRBV5-4 and TRBJ2-7, with TRBD1 matching over 9 bases. V lost 0 bases, J lost 4 bases, and 14 bases stayed unmatched. CDR1 SGHNT and CDR2 YYREEE come from the germline V gene (reference sequence). There are 18 residues in the CDR3.

This chain connects TRBV5-4 to TRBJ2-3; 7 nucleotides line up with TRBD2. The CDR3 has 15 residues. Germline CDR1 is SGHNT and CDR2 is YYREEE (reference sequence). Trimming took 3 bases from V and 3 from J; bases not matched to a gene: 7. CDR3 residues: CASSSGGMVTDTQYF. DNA of the CDR3: TGTGCCAGCAGCTCCGGGGGGATGGTGACAGATACGCAGTATTTT.

A few counts support this clone. This chain joins TRBV28 and TRBJ2-5; 13 nucleotides match TRBD2. The V segment lost 6 bases and the J segment 6 bases; nucleotides outside the gene matches: 7. The CDR3 spans 15 residues. CDR1 and CDR2 (germline): MDHEN, SYDVKM. CDR3 amino acids: CASSARLAGGKTQYF. CDR3 DNA: TGTGCCAGCAGCGCTCGACTAGCGGGGGGTAAGACCCAGTACTTC.

The chain couples TRBV4-1 to TRBJ1-1; D might be TRBD1 (6 bases). Germline V lookup: CDR1 MGHRA, CDR2 YSYEKL. The CDR3 is made up of 17 amino acids. Trimming removed 4 bases from V and 3 bases from J, with 21 bases in between. The CDR3 reads CASSPRPPGRGYTEAFF. The CDR3 DNA sequence: TGCGCCAGCAGCCCCCGCCCGCCCGGCAGGGGATACACTGAAGCTTTCTTT.

This clone was detected only once. The V gene is TRBV30, the J gene TRBJ2-7; a possible D gene is TRBD2 (5 bases). V was cut by 5 bases and J by 6 bases, with 17 bases left in between. The CDR3 is 13 amino acids. Germline V CDR1 and CDR2: GTSNPN, SVGIG (reference sequence). The CDR3 DNA is TGTGCCTGGTCCCCGGGGTCTCGGGGCGAGCAGTACTTC. Residues: CAWSPGSRGEQYF.